This T cell receptor beta chain was sequenced during a study of CD8 T cells in Susac syndrome (dated by TCRdb to between 2018 and 2021). Describing the broader study: Among the Susac syndrome patients who were sequenced, clinically active disease was present in six and clinical remission was observed in eight or nine. Repertoire sequencing was used to test whether CD8+ T cell activation and differentiation in Susac syndrome was antigen driven. At the time of blood withdrawal, Susac syndrome patients were either therapy-naive, taking corticosteroids (with some also receiving IVIg), or on IVIg alone. Overall results and qualifications from the work: The number of individuals in the TCR sequencing and HLA analysis was recognized as being relatively small. In patients with Susac syndrome, the CD4+ T cell repertoire showed no detectable clonal expansion.

A word on this clonotype: The antigen it binds to is not known. Within one base of it there is no much larger clone, and no base qualities were kept.

High-throughput TCR beta sequencing profiled peripheral blood CD8+ and CD4+ T cells from healthy donors, Susac syndrome patients and multiple sclerosis patients. The Susac syndrome patients fulfilled recently defined diagnostic criteria for either definite or probable disease. Bulk CD8+ and CD4+ T cells were purified by magnetic negative isolation, while CD8+ TEMRA cells were enriched using FACS. Blood was drawn into EDTA tubes, processed within 24 hours, and PBMCs were isolated by density gradient centrifugation. PBMCs intended for TCR sequencing were cryopreserved in liquid nitrogen and thawed later in a water bath at 37 degrees C. The sorted or isolated CD4+, CD8+ and CD8+ TEMRA cells reached a purity of at least 90%. The CDR3 goes from the cysteine to the phenylalanine over 13 residues. Kept here is only the CDR3 DNA, which spans 39 bases and is read in frame from base 1. CDR1 and CDR2 (LNHDA, SQIVND) derive from the germline V gene (reference sequence). V sheds 5 bases and J sheds 4 bases, leaving 10 bases between their ends.

RNA was extracted with the RNeasy kit and 0.5 to 1 ug was reverse transcribed using random hexamers. The immunoSEQ multiplex PCR assay, which covers 54 Vbeta and 13 Jbeta segments, was used to amplify TCR beta CDR3 regions. To correct PCR amplification bias, a synthetic template baseline was used for both primer optimization and computational correction. Processing in the source paper ran as follows. Reads were annotated to V, D and J genes per IMGT and analyzed with immunoSEQ Analyzer, keeping only productive sequences. Clonality was calculated as one minus the Shannon entropy normalized by log2 of the number of productive unique sequences. For each patient and control, public and private clones were evaluated among the 100 most prevalent clones. Susac-specific clones were defined as absent from healthy and MS cohorts, 1052 published viral clones and other ImmuneACCESS disease sequences. TCRdb itself trimmed the public reads at Q25 with fastp, ran MiXCR and retained productive beta chains. Entries are consolidated by CDR3 protein sequence, retaining the most common genes and DNA. TCRdb, rather than the study authors, made the V and J calls. For this sample there are some 150,000 distinct CDR3 sequences; just under 95% appear just once. The top ten clonotypes cover 0.13% to 0.15% of the sample.

The V and J segments used are TRBV19 and TRBJ2-3, with the D segment identity uncertain. The sequence was obtained from a human donor with Susac syndrome. Source material: CD4+ T cells from PBMCs. The CDR3 region reads CASSDRVSDTQYF. The DNA sequence is as follows: TGTGCCAGTAGTGATCGTGTGTCAGATACGCAGTATTTT.